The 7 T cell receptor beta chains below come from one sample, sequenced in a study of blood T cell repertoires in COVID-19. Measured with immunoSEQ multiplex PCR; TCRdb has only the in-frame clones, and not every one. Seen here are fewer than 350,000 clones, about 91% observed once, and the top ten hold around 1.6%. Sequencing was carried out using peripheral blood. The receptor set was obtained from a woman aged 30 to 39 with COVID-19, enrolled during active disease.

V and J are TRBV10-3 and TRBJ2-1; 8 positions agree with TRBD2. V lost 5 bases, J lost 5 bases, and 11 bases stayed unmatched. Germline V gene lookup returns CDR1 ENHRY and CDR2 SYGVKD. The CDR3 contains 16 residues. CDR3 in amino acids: CAISLSPGGGNNEQFF. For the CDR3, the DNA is TGTGCCATCAGTCTTTCCCCGGGCGGGGGGAACAATGAGCAGTTCTTC.

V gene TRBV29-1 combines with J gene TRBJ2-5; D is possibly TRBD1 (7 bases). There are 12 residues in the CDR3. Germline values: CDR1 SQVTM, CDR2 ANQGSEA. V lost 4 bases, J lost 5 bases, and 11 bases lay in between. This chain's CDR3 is CSVAGGSETQYF. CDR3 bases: TGCAGCGTTGCAGGGGGGTCGGAGACCCAGTACTTC.

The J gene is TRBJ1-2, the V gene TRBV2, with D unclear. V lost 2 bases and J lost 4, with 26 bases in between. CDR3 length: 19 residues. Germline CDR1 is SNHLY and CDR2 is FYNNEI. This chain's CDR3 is CASSEFLEWQAGYAYGYTF. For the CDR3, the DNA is TGTGCCAGCAGTGAATTTCTGGAATGGCAGGCGGGGTACGCCTATGGCTACACCTTC.

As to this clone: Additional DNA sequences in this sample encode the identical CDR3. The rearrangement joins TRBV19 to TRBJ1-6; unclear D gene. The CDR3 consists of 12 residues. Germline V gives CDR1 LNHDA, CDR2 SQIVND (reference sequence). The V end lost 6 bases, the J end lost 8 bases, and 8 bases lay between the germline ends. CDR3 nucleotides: TGTGCCAGTAGGACGGGTGATTCACCCCTCCACTTT. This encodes CASRTGDSPLHF.

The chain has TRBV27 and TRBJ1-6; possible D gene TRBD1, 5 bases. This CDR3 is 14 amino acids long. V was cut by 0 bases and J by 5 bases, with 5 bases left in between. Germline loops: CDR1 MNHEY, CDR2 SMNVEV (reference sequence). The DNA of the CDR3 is TGTGCCAGCAGTTTATCAGGGGATAATTCACCCCTCCACTTT. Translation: CASSLSGDNSPLHF.

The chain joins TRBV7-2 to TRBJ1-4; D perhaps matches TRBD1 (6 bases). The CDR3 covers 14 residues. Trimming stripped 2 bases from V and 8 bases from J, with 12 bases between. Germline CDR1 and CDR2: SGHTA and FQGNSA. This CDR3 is CASSLNRVGEKLFF. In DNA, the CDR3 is TGTGCCAGCAGCTTAAACAGGGTAGGAGAAAAACTGTTTTTT.

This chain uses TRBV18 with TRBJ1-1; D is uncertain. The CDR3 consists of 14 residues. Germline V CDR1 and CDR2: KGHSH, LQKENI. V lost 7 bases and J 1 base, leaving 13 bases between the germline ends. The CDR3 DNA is TGTGCCAGCTACCTTGGCATATCGAACACTGAAGCTTTCTTT. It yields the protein CASYLGISNTEAFF.